Listed below are T cell receptor beta chains from one sample, sequenced in a study of blood T cell repertoires in COVID-19. Sequencing used immunoSEQ multiplex PCR; TCRdb keeps in-frame clones, though not all of them. The sample includes about 70,000 clones, roughly 80% of them seen just once. The material sequenced was peripheral blood. Receptor source: a woman of 80 years or more with active or convalescent COVID-19. Both conserved end residues are part of each CDR3. The D gene is left open where the match is weak. Size is omitted from some rows. Given values are once, few, many or a class for expanded clones.

J gene	V gene	clone size	D gene	CDR3 protein	CDR3 DNA
TRBJ1-3	TRBV18	few	TRBD1	CASSPRQGAPGNTIYF	TGTGCCAGCTCACCCCGTCAGGGGGCCCCTGGAAACACCATATATTTT
TRBJ1-3	TRBV2	-	-	CASSAEGIGSGNTIYF	TGTGCCAGCAGTGCTGAGGGTATCGGCTCTGGAAACACCATATATTTT
TRBJ1-3	TRBV2	-	-	CASKTGSSGNTIYF	TGTGCCAGCAAAACAGGGAGCTCTGGAAACACCATATATTTT
TRBJ1-1	TRBV7-2	-	-	CASSLEGVRNTEAFF	TGTGCCAGCAGCTTGGAAGGGGTCCGAAACACTGAAGCTTTCTTT
TRBJ2-3	TRBV4-1	-	TRBD2	CASSQLGLAVTDTQYF	TGCGCCAGCAGCCAACTAGGACTAGCGGTCACAGATACGCAGTATTTT
TRBJ2-1	TRBV3-1/TRBV3-2	-	-	CASSQLAYNEQFF	TGTGCCAGCAGTCAACTAGCCTACAATGAGCAGTTCTTC
TRBJ1-3	TRBV3-1/TRBV3-2	-	-	CASSLRGSGNTIYF	TGTGCCAGCAGCCTCAGGGGATCTGGAAACACCATATATTTT
TRBJ2-7	TRBV5-8	-	-	CASSSNQGDYEQYF	TGTGCCAGCAGCTCAAACCAAGGGGACTACGAGCAGTACTTC
TRBJ1-5	TRBV3-1/TRBV3-2	-	-	CASSRSGNQPQHF	TGTGCCAGCAGCCGCTCGGGCAATCAGCCCCAGCATTTT
TRBJ2-1	TRBV7-2	-	TRBD2	CASSPPGLGGVGEQFF	TGTGCCAGCAGCCCCCCGGGACTAGGCGGAGTTGGTGAGCAGTTCTTC
TRBJ2-5	TRBV6-1	-	TRBD2	CASSDPLAGSQETQYF	TGTGCCAGCAGTGACCCCCTAGCGGGGTCGCAAGAGACCCAGTACTTC
TRBJ1-1	TRBV19	-	-	CASSIGWWQGGTEAFF	TGTGCCAGTAGTATTGGGTGGTGGCAGGGAGGAACTGAAGCTTTCTTT
TRBJ2-3	TRBV11-2	-	-	CASSTDMDTQYF	TGTGCCAGCAGCACTGATATGGATACGCAGTATTTT
TRBJ1-1	TRBV19	-	-	CASSTRTENTEAFF	TGTGCCAGTAGTACCCGGACAGAGAACACTGAAGCTTTCTTT
TRBJ2-4	TRBV4-2	once	-	CASSQNSQVELAKNIQYF	TGTGCCAGCAGCCAAAACTCGCAGGTCGAACTAGCCAAAAACATTCAGTACTTC
TRBJ2-5	TRBV27	-	TRBD1	CARQGESQYF	TGTGCCCGACAGGGGGAGTCCCAGTACTTC
TRBJ2-7	TRBV27	-	-	CASSFGGHYEQYF	TGTGCCAGCAGTTTCGGCGGACATTACGAGCAGTACTTC
TRBJ1-6	TRBV18	-	TRBD1	CASSPVRQGISPLHF	TGTGCCAGCTCACCGGTCCGACAGGGGATTTCACCCCTCCACTTT
TRBJ2-2	TRBV25-1	-	TRBD1	CATEGTGLTGELFF	TGTGCCACGGAGGGGACAGGTCTCACCGGGGAGCTGTTTTTT
TRBJ2-7	TRBV6-6	once	-	CASNHRQDASYEQYF	TGTGCCAGCAACCACAGACAGGATGCCTCCTACGAGCAGTACTTC
TRBJ2-5	TRBV11-2	-	-	CASSFSVFQETQYF	TGTGCCAGCAGCTTTTCGGTTTTCCAAGAGACCCAGTACTTC
TRBJ2-1	TRBV5-1	-	-	CASSLDLSYFGEQFF	TGCGCCAGCAGTTTGGACCTTTCTTACTTTGGTGAGCAGTTCTTC
TRBJ2-5	TRBV19	-	TRBD2	CASSIGLAGGRSETQYF	TGTGCCAGTAGTATTGGGCTAGCGGGGGGCCGTTCGGAGACCCAGTACTTC
TRBJ2-1	TRBV6-1	-	TRBD2	CASSVFGSAGGLNNEQFF	TGTGCCAGCAGTGTCTTCGGATCGGCGGGAGGGCTTAACAATGAGCAGTTCTTC
TRBJ2-2	TRBV2	once	-	CAGGVSRETGELFF	TGTGCCGGAGGGGTGTCAAGGGAAACCGGGGAGCTGTTTTTT
TRBJ1-4	TRBV2	-	TRBD1	CASSLGTGGEKLFF	TGTGCCAGCAGTCTAGGGACAGGGGGTGAAAAACTGTTTTTT
TRBJ2-3	TRBV6-4	few	TRBD2	CASSDSWTSGGGTDTQYF	TGTGCCAGCAGTGACTCGTGGACTAGCGGGGGGGGCACAGATACGCAGTATTTT
TRBJ1-5	TRBV6-2/TRBV6-3	-	-	CASSYSAGTSNQPQHF	TGTGCCAGCAGTTACTCGGCGGGAACCAGCAATCAGCCCCAGCATTTT
TRBJ1-2	TRBV24-1	-	TRBD1	CATSDPTGWGYTF	TGTGCCACCAGTGACCCGACAGGGTGGGGCTACACCTTC
TRBJ1-6	TRBV6-2/TRBV6-3	-	-	CASSSPTGTSYNSPLHF	TGTGCCAGCAGTTCCCCGACAGGCACCAGCTATAATTCACCCCTCCACTTT
TRBJ1-2	TRBV6-2/TRBV6-3	-	TRBD1	CASSHEGGRTGYGYTF	TGTGCCAGCAGTCACGAAGGGGGTAGGACAGGATATGGCTACACCTTC
TRBJ2-7	TRBV11-2	-	TRBD2	CASSPIRLGLAAYEQYF	TGTGCCAGCAGCCCAATTCGTCTGGGACTAGCGGCCTACGAGCAGTACTTC
TRBJ2-3	TRBV2	-	-	CASSLLGTDTQYF	TGTGCCAGCTCGTTACTCGGCACAGATACGCAGTATTTT
TRBJ2-7	TRBV28	-	TRBD2	CASSPSVAGRAYEQYF	TGTGCCAGCAGCCCTTCGGTAGCGGGTAGGGCCTACGAGCAGTACTTC
TRBJ1-5	TRBV28	-	TRBD1	CASSSGGYQPQHF	TGTGCCAGCAGCTCAGGGGGCTATCAGCCCCAGCATTTT
TRBJ2-1	TRBV5-1	-	TRBD1	CASSYGPGQHNEQFF	TGCGCCAGCAGCTATGGTCCGGGACAGCACAATGAGCAGTTCTTC
TRBJ1-4	TRBV7-8	-	-	CASSRASNEKLFF	TGTGCCAGCAGCCGGGCAAGTAATGAAAAACTGTTTTTT
TRBJ2-1	TRBV19	once	-	CASSKAAGPNNEQFF	TGTGCCAGTAGTAAGGCGGCGGGACCGAACAATGAGCAGTTCTTC
TRBJ2-6	TRBV29-1	-	-	CSVTGPFSGANVLTF	TGCAGCGTTACAGGGCCCTTCTCTGGGGCCAACGTCCTGACTTTC
TRBJ2-3	TRBV7-3	-	TRBD2	CASSSSGNPDTQYF	TGTGCCAGCAGCTCTAGCGGGAACCCAGATACGCAGTATTTT
TRBJ2-1	TRBV5-1	-	TRBD2	CASSLGGLAGVYHNEQFF	TGCGCCAGCAGCTTGGGGGGACTAGCGGGAGTGTACCACAATGAGCAGTTCTTC